The T cell receptor beta chain described here comes from a study of a mutant IDH1 vaccine in newly diagnosed glioma. About the study: Vaccination was launched 4-6 weeks after radiotherapy alone, or with temozolomide cycles. The treated population exhibited a male proportion of roughly 62%, a female proportion of about 38%, and a mean age of roughly 41 years.

Noted time point: week 11, during vaccination. With topical imiquimod, each dose of the vaccine consisted of 300 ug of mutant IDH1 20-mer peptide. Astrocytomas found in donors were new, WHO grade 3 or 4, IDH1-mutant and ATRX-lost. Clones were read by immunoSEQ multiplex PCR, and TCRdb kept only the in-frame ones, dropping some. Among about 32,000 clones listed, around 78% were seen once. As to this clone: The antigen is not known.

This CDR3 contains 16 residues. V lost 4 bases to trimming and J lost 2 bases; unmatched junction nucleotides: 4. The germline V gene encodes CDR1 SGHRS and CDR2 YFSETQ. This TCR was recovered from a man between 25 and 39 years old with glioma. V gene TRBV5-1 combines with J gene TRBJ2-7, with 15 bases fitting TRBD2. The sequenced sample was PBMCs, obtained from a glioma patient whose treatment included an IDH1 peptide vaccine. The CDR3 loop reads CASSRTSGRGAYEQYF. For the CDR3, the DNA is TGCGCCAGCAGCCGGACTAGCGGGAGGGGCGCCTACGAGCAGTACTTC.